The 9 T cell receptor beta chains presented below share a single source sample, sequenced in a study of OX40 agonist ivuxolimab in advanced cancers. TCRdb's table, derived via immunoSEQ multiplex PCR, lists solely in-frame clones and lacks some. The table has around 29,000 clones, approximately 80% seen once; the top ten hold 32%. This material consisted of CD4+ or CD8+ T cells sorted from blood, taken in a trial of the OX40 agonist ivuxolimab. The receptors were sampled from an adult with an advanced solid tumor such as melanoma, head and neck, liver or kidney cancer.

The gene calls are TRBV5-1 and TRBJ2-1, with TRBD2 matching over 13 bases. The CDR3 is 19 amino acids. Germline V gene data show CDR1 as SGHRS and CDR2 as YFSETQ. V lost 6 bases, J lost 0 bases, and 12 bases stayed unmatched. The CDR3 DNA reads as TGCGCCAGCATGGGTCCAGGACTAGCGGGGGCTAGCTCCTACAATGAGCAGTTCTTC. Translated, it gives CASMGPGLAGASSYNEQFF.

The rearrangement links TRBV5-1 to TRBJ2-7, with D possibly being TRBD1 (5 bases). The germline V and J ends were trimmed by 0 bases and 4 bases, with 14 bases remaining between them. The CDR3 runs 15 residues. CDR1 SGHRS and CDR2 YFSETQ come from the germline V gene. The CDR3, as DNA: TGCGCCAGCAGCTTGGATTTAACAGGCGAATACGAGCAGTACTTC. This gives the protein CASSLDLTGEYEQYF.

This clone was counted a single time. The chain combines TRBV19 with TRBJ2-3, with D possibly TRBD1 on 5 matching bases. CDR3 length: 14 residues. Per germline, CDR1 LNHDA and CDR2 SQIVND (reference sequence). The V and J ends lost 1 base and 2 bases respectively, with 7 bases between them. The CDR3 loop is CASSIGTSTDTQYF. The CDR3 bases are TGTGCCAGTAGTATAGGGACATCCACAGATACGCAGTATTTT.

This chain connects TRBV5-1 to TRBJ2-3; D is perhaps TRBD2 (5 bases). This CDR3 comprises 15 residues. Trimming removed 4 bases at V and 6 bases at J, with 18 bases between. Germline lookup yields CDR1 SGHRS and CDR2 YFSETQ. CDR3 in amino acids: CASSRGSDRSDTQYF. CDR3 in DNA: TGCGCCAGCAGCCGCGGGTCAGACCGTTCGGATACGCAGTATTTT.

The chain uses TRBV7-8 and TRBJ1-1; possible D gene TRBD1, 6 bases. This CDR3 region has 13 residues. Between the trimmed V and J ends, which lost 8 bases and 7 bases, there was a span of 17 bases. Per germline, CDR1 SGHVS and CDR2 FQNEAQ. The DNA of the CDR3 is TGTGCCAGCTTTCTCACAGGGAGAGGTGAAGCTTTCTTT. This translates into CASFLTGRGEAFF.

The DNA of the CDR3 is TGTGCCACCAGCAGGATGCAGGGGGCCGGCAATCAGCCCCAGCATTTT. It specifies CATSRMQGAGNQPQHF. The J gene is TRBJ1-5, the V gene TRBV15, with TRBD1 matching 8 bases. CDR1 LNHNV and CDR2 YYDKDF come from the germline V gene (reference sequence). V lost 3 bases to trimming and J lost 2 bases; unmatched junction nucleotides: 6. This CDR3 spans 16 amino acids.

This clone was detected a few times. The V gene is TRBV11-2, the J gene TRBJ2-2; D unresolved. This CDR3 is 12 amino acids long. Trimming removed 1 base at V and 7 bases at J, with 4 bases between. Germline CDR1 is SGHAT and CDR2 is FQNNGV. The CDR3 bases are TGTGCCAGCAGCTTAGGAAGCGGGGAGCTGTTTTTT. Translating gives CASSLGSGELFF.

The chain joins TRBV2 to TRBJ2-7; TRBD1 might be the D (5 bases). Trimming took 4 bases from V and 4 from J, leaving 14 bases between them. The CDR3 sequence is 14 residues long. The germline gives CDR1 SNHLY, CDR2 FYNNEI. In nucleotides, the CDR3 is TGTGCCAGCAGTGGTCCGACAGTAAGGTACGAGCAGTACTTC. It specifies CASSGPTVRYEQYF.

CDR3 nucleotides: TGCGCCAGCGCTTGGGGCGCCTACAATGAGCAGTTCTTC. Residues: CASAWGAYNEQFF. J is TRBJ2-1 and V is TRBV10-2; D is possibly TRBD1 (5 bases). Germline CDR1 and CDR2: WSHSY and SAAADI. Trimming pared 8 bases from V and 2 bases from J, leaving 10 bases between. The CDR3 spans 13 residues.